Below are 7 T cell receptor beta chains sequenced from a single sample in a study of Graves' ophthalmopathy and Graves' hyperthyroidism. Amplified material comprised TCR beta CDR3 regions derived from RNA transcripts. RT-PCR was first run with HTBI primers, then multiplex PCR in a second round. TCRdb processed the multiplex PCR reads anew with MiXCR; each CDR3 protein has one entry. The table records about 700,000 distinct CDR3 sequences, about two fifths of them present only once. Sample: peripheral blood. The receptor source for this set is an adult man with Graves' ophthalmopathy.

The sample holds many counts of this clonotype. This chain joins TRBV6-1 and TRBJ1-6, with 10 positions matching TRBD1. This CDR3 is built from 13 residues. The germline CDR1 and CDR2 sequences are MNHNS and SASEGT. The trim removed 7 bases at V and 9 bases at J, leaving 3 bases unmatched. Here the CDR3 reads CASTGTGASPLHF. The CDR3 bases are TGTGCCAGCACCGGGACAGGGGCTTCACCCCTCCACTTT.

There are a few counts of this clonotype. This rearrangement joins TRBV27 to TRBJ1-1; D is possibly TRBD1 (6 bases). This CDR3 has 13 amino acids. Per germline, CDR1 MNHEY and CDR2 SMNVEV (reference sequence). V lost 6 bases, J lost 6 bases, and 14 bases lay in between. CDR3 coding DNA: TGTGCCAGCAGACAGGGCGTGGGGCCTGAAGCTTTCTTT. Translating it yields CASRQGVGPEAFF.

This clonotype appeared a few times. CDR3 nucleotide sequence: TGTGCCAGCAGCCAGACATCGAGCGGGAACTCCTACGAGCAGTACTTC. This codes for CASSQTSSGNSYEQYF. The V gene is TRBV3-1, the J gene TRBJ2-7; TRBD2 aligns across 7 bases. The V gene's germline CDR1 is LGHDT and CDR2 YNNKEL (reference sequence). The CDR3 totals 16 residues. Germline trimming cut 3 bases from V and 0 bases from J; bases unmatched to any gene: 8.

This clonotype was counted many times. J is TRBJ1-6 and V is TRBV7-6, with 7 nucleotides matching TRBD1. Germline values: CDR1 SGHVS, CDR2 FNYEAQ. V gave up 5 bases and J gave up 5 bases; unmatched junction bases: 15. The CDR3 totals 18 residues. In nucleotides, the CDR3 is TGTGCCAGCAGCACCCGGACAGGCCTGGGCCTAAATAATTCACCCCTCCACTTT. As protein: CASSTRTGLGLNNSPLHF.

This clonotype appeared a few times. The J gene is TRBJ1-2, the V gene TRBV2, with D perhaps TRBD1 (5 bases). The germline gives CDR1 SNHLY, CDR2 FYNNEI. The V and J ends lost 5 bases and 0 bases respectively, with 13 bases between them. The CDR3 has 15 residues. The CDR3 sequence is CASSPQGVPNYGYTF. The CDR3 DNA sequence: TGTGCCAGCAGTCCCCAGGGAGTCCCTAACTATGGCTACACCTTC. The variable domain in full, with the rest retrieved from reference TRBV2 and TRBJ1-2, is EPEVTQTPSHQVTQMGQEVILRCVPISNHLYFYWYRQILGQKVEFLVSFYNNEISEKSEIFDDQFSVERPDGSNFTLKIRSTKLEDSAMYFCASSPQGVPNYGYTFGSGTRLTVV.

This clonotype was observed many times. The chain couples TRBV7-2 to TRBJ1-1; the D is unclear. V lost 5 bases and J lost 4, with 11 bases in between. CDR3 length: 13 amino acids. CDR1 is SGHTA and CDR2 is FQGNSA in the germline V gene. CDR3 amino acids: CASSRQVGTEAFF. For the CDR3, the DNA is TGTGCCAGCAGCCGCCAGGTAGGCACTGAAGCTTTCTTT.

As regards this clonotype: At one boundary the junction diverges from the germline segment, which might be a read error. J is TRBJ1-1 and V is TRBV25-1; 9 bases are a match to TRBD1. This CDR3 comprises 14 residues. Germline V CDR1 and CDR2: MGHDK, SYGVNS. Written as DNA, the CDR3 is TGTGCTAGCATACAGGGGGCACGGATCACTGAAGCTTTCTTT. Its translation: CASIQGARITEAFF.